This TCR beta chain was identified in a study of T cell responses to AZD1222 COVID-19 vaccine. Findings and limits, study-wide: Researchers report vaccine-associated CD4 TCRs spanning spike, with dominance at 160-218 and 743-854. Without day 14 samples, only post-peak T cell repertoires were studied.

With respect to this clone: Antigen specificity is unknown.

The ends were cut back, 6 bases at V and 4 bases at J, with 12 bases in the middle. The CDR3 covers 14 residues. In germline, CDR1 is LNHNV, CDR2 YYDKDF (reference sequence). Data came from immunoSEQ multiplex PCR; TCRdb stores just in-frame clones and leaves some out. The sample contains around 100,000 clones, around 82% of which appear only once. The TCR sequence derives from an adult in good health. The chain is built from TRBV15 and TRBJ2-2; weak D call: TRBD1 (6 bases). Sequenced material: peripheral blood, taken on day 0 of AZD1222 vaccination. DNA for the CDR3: TGTGCCACCAGGGACAGCTTGCCCACCGGGGAGCTGTTTTTT. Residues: CATRDSLPTGELFF.